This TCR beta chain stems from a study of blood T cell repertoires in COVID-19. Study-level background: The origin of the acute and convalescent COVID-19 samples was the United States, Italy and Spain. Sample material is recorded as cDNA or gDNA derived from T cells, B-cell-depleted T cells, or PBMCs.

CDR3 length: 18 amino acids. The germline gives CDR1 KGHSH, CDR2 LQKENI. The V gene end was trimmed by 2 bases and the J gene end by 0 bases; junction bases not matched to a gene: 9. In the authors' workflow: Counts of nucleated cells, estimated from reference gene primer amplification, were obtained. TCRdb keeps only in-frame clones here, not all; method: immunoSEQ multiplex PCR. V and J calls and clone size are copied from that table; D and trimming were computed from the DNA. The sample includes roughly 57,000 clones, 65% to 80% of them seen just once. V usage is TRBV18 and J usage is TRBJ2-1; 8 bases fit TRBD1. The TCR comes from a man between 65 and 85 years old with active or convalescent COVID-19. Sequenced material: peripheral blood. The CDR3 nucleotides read TGTGCCAGCTCACCATCCGGGACAGGCAGGAGCTCCTACAATGAGCAGTTCTTC. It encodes CASSPSGTGRSSYNEQFF. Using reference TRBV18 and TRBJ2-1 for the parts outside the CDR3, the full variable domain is NAGVMQNPRHLVRRRGQEARLRCSPMKGHSHVYWYRQLPEEGLKFMVYLQKENIIDESGMPKERFSAEFPKEGPSILRIQQVVRGDSAAYFCASSPSGTGRSSYNEQFFGPGTRLTVL.